A single sample gave rise to the 11 T cell receptor beta chains below, sequenced in a study of CXCR3-negative and CXCR3-positive naive CD8 T cells. UMI-labeled 5' RACE yielded the TRB cDNA libraries. Each CDR3 protein gets one entry in TCRdb, which reprocessed the 5' RACE reads and gives no DNA. The sample's table shows approximately 6,000 distinct CDR3 sequences. Whole-study findings and limits: Relative to CXCR3-negative naive cells, CXCR3-positive naive cells had more hydrophobic TRB CDR3s.

What these receptors recognize is not known. The sequenced material came from naive CXCR3+ CD8+ T cells from blood. As for subset: CD45RO-CCR7+CD27+CD95- naive CD8+ T cells expressing CXCR3 (TNR3+). All receptors derive from a human donor in good health. Some clones in this sample may be carry-over from other donors' samples.

The CDR3 loop is CASRGLTGTGPYEQYF. The chain has TRBV12-3 or TRBV12-4 and TRBJ2-7; TCRdb designates TRBD2, a call that cannot be tested without DNA. CDR3 length equals 16 residues.

V is TRBV28 and J is TRBJ1-5. CDR1 MDHEN and CDR2 SYDVKM come from the germline V gene. There are 14 residues in the CDR3. This CDR3 is CASSFAISNQPQHF.

The chain employs TRBV19 and TRBJ1-1; the TRBD1 assignment by TCRdb is unverifiable without DNA. Germline V lookup: CDR1 LNHDA, CDR2 SQIVND (reference sequence). The CDR3 has 14 amino acids. CDR3 loop: CASSPGGPYTEAFF.

Considering frequency, this clonotype is medium-sized. This chain joins TRBV19 and TRBJ1-1; TCRdb outputs TRBD1, but without DNA this stays unchecked. The CDR3 has 15 residues. Germline lookup yields CDR1 LNHDA and CDR2 SQIVND (reference sequence). The CDR3: CASSGRRDRYTEAFF.

This clonotype is classed as medium-sized by frequency. The CDR3 spells CASSSSLSGGYEQYF. The rearrangement joins TRBV7-9 to TRBJ2-7; TCRdb calls TRBD2, which cannot be checked without DNA. This CDR3 contains 15 residues. The V gene's germline CDR1 is SEHNR and CDR2 FQNEAQ (reference sequence). The variable domain in full, completed from reference TRBV7-9 and TRBJ2-7, reads DTGVSQNPRHKITKRGQNVTFRCDPISEHNRLYWYRQTLGQGPEFLTYFQNEAQLEKSRLLSDRFSAERPKGSFSTLEIQRTEQGDSAMYLCASSSSLSGGYEQYFGPGTRLTVT.

The chain couples TRBV23-1 to TRBJ2-1; checking the TCRdb D call of TRBD2 is not possible without DNA. TRBV23-1 is an open reading frame whose function is uncertain. This CDR3 region has 14 residues. CDR3: CASNLGLFNNEQFF.

J is TRBJ2-1 and V is TRBV20-1; TCRdb's assignment of TRBD2 cannot be checked, as there is no DNA. Germline CDR1 is DFQATT and CDR2 is SNEGSKA (reference sequence). The CDR3 consists of 16 residues. The CDR3 is CSAPRTSGSPRNEQFF.

This sequence joins TRBV28 and TRBJ1-2; TCRdb's assignment of TRBD1 cannot be checked, as there is no DNA. The CDR3 is 16 amino acids. Germline V lookup: CDR1 MDHEN, CDR2 SYDVKM. The CDR3: CASSSPRTGAHYGYTF.

This clonotype is deemed medium-sized by its frequency. The rearrangement uses TRBV11-2 and TRBJ1-2; as DNA is missing, the TRBD1 call by TCRdb cannot be tested. CDR3 length: 14 residues. The germline gives CDR1 SGHAT, CDR2 FQNNGV. CDR3 loop: CASSSSSGEYGYTF.

The rearrangement uses TRBV6-5 and TRBJ1-1. The CDR3 runs 15 residues. CDR1 MNHEY and CDR2 SVGAGI come from the germline V gene. CDR3 loop: CASNSLGGWDTEAFF.

This clonotype is medium-sized by frequency. The rearrangement links TRBV20-1 to TRBJ2-1; TCRdb selects TRBD2, and the lack of DNA leaves this call unchecked. The CDR3 spans 14 residues. Germline V gene data show CDR1 as DFQATT and CDR2 as SNEGSKA (reference sequence). The CDR3 region is CSAGPSQRGNEQFF.